This is a list of T cell receptor beta chains from one sample in a study of cytomegalovirus exposure and HLA in healthy donors. Produced via immunoSEQ multiplex PCR; TCRdb's table is partial and in-frame only. The sample has around 180,000 clones, about 80% seen once. Sequences were obtained from PBMCs. Receptors were obtained from a woman in her forties in good health and CMV-seronegative. The conserved cysteine and the conserved F or W are not part of the CDR3 here.

V gene: TRBV7-2; J gene: TRBJ2-1; CDR3 protein: ASSLPAPYGGGEQF
V gene: TRBV4-2; J gene: TRBJ2-1; CDR3 protein: ASRRDRVSYNEQF
V gene: TRBV19; J gene: TRBJ2-1; CDR3 protein: ASSIAGPNGQF
V gene: TRBV7-9; J gene: TRBJ1-4; CDR3 protein: ASTEGRANEKLF
V gene: TRBV29-1; J gene: TRBJ1-2; CDR3 protein: SVEGTGGSFTNYGYT
V gene: TRBV7-8; J gene: TRBJ1-3; CDR3 protein: ASSRRGNTIY
V gene: TRBV9; J gene: TRBJ1-3; CDR3 protein: ASSVVRGTIY
V gene: TRBV7-9; J gene: TRBJ1-1; CDR3 protein: ASSLVGGVNTEAF
V gene: TRBV9; J gene: TRBJ2-1; CDR3 protein: ASSPLNRGNEQF
V gene: TRBV30; J gene: TRBJ2-5; CDR3 protein: ACQSGGRETQY
V gene: TRBV5-1; J gene: TRBJ1-5; CDR3 protein: ASSLDRTNQPQH
V gene: TRBV25-1; J gene: TRBJ1-1; CDR3 protein: ASRLTVNTEAF
V gene: TRBV19; J gene: TRBJ1-1; CDR3 protein: ASSISTDMNTEAF
V gene: TRBV2; J gene: TRBJ2-1; CDR3 protein: ASNRQVRNNEQF
V gene: TRBV18; J gene: TRBJ2-7; CDR3 protein: ASSPSKGLEEQY
V gene: TRBV30; J gene: TRBJ1-2; CDR3 protein: AWSAGTGTYGYT
V gene: TRBV7-3; J gene: TRBJ1-5; CDR3 protein: ASSSNAPGNNQPQH
V gene: TRBV9; J gene: TRBJ2-3; CDR3 protein: ASSPTGTGNADTQY
V gene: TRBV7-2; J gene: TRBJ1-5; CDR3 protein: ASSFTGNPPQH
V gene: TRBV7-2; J gene: TRBJ2-6; CDR3 protein: ASSLVGGTGANVLT
V gene: TRBV30; J gene: TRBJ2-1; CDR3 protein: AWSVGRTEFYNEQF
V gene: TRBV2; J gene: TRBJ2-2; CDR3 protein: ASSASLGTGELF
V gene: TRBV10-1; J gene: TRBJ1-4; CDR3 protein: ASSGGQGGDNEKLF
V gene: TRBV10-3; J gene: TRBJ1-1; CDR3 protein: AISPIGLEAF
V gene: TRBV2; J gene: TRBJ1-1; CDR3 protein: ASSLPGSGGTEAF
V gene: TRBV5-1; J gene: TRBJ1-2; CDR3 protein: ASRQGRGYT
V gene: TRBV5-6; J gene: TRBJ1-2; CDR3 protein: ASSLAGGFGYT
V gene: TRBV6-1; J gene: TRBJ2-5; CDR3 protein: ASSEAGGTETQY
V gene: TRBV7-9; J gene: TRBJ1-2; CDR3 protein: ASSPDREGGYT
V gene: TRBV7-2; J gene: TRBJ2-1; CDR3 protein: ASILSAGYRPF
V gene: TRBV6-1; J gene: TRBJ2-5; CDR3 protein: ASSEVLEQGETQY
V gene: TRBV7-2; J gene: TRBJ2-1; CDR3 protein: ASSLVVTSGVTYNEQF
V gene: TRBV10-1; J gene: TRBJ2-2; CDR3 protein: ASRLDRGAVNTGELF
V gene: TRBV5-6; J gene: TRBJ1-3; CDR3 protein: ASSYGQLGNTIY
V gene: TRBV5-1; J gene: TRBJ2-1; CDR3 protein: ASSLALRRSSYNEQF
V gene: TRBV2; J gene: TRBJ2-1; CDR3 protein: ASSEDRRTSGRGGYNEQF
V gene: TRBV7-8; J gene: TRBJ1-2; CDR3 protein: ASSFQGQDYGYT
V gene: TRBV5-4; J gene: TRBJ2-1; CDR3 protein: ASSLLAGGLNEQF
V gene: TRBV27; J gene: TRBJ1-6; CDR3 protein: ASSFAGGPNSPLH
V gene: TRBV7-2; J gene: TRBJ1-4; CDR3 protein: ASSSGTAATNEKLF
V gene: TRBV7-8; J gene: TRBJ2-7; CDR3 protein: ARSIDGYEQY